The 18 T cell receptor beta chains presented below share a single source sample, sequenced in a study of T cells in Graves' hyperthyroidism and ophthalmopathy. RNA transcripts served as the template for amplifying TCR beta CDR3 regions. HTBI primers were employed in a first-round RT-PCR of the TCR CDR3. TCRdb reprocessed the multiplex PCR reads with MiXCR, giving one entry per CDR3 protein. Altogether about 480,000 distinct CDR3 sequences are present, roughly 14% being singletons, with the ten largest covering less than 20%. Sequencing was carried out using blood. The receptors here all came from a woman in her late teens or twenties with Graves' hyperthyroidism.

The chain links TRBV7-8 to TRBJ2-5, with D maybe TRBD2 (5 bases). In germline, CDR1 is SGHVS, CDR2 FQNEAQ. V was clipped by 5 bases and J by 5 bases, with 21 bases between them. This CDR3 is built from 16 residues. The CDR3 bases are TGTGCCAGCAGCACCGAGCTGGCTAGCTCCCTTGAGACCCAGTACTTC. Protein: CASSTELASSLETQYF.

The chain couples TRBV9 to TRBJ2-1; 8 bases match TRBD2. This CDR3 has 15 amino acids. The ends lost 0 bases at V and 3 bases at J; junction bases unmatched: 2. Germline V gives CDR1 SGDLS, CDR2 YYNGEE. The CDR3 sequence is CASSVEAGVYNEQFF. CDR3 in DNA: TGTGCCAGCAGCGTAGAAGCGGGAGTCTACAATGAGCAGTTCTTC. The full variable domain, rest sourced from reference TRBV9 and TRBJ2-1, is DSGVTQTPKHLITATGQRVTLRCSPRSGDLSVYWYQQSLDQGLQFLIQYYNGEERAKGNILERFSAQQFPDLHSELNLSSLELGDSALYFCASSVEAGVYNEQFFGPGTRLTVL.

Ten or more counts support this clonotype. V gene TRBV12-3 or TRBV12-4 combines with J gene TRBJ1-1, with a possible D match to TRBD1 (5 bases). This CDR3 contains 15 residues. Trimming left V 7 bases short and J 0 bases short, with 15 bases between. CDR3: CASTLLGGVNTEAFF. CDR3 in DNA: TGTGCCAGCACCCTTCTTGGGGGAGTGAACACTGAAGCTTTCTTT.

In its sample, this clonotype was seen many times. The chain recombines TRBV2 with TRBJ1-1; 10 nucleotides match TRBD1. The V segment lost 5 bases and the J segment 7 bases; nucleotides outside the gene matches: 4. The CDR3 spans 13 residues. The germline V gene has CDR1 SNHLY and CDR2 FYNNEI. The CDR3 reads CASSLTGGLEAFF. The CDR3 nucleotides are TGTGCCAGCAGTCTGACAGGGGGCCTTGAAGCTTTCTTT.

This rearrangement joins TRBV5-5 to TRBJ2-7; 8 bases are shared with TRBD1. Germline V gene lookup returns CDR1 SGHKS and CDR2 YYEKEE (reference sequence). V lost 2 bases to trimming and J lost 4 bases; unmatched junction nucleotides: 11. This CDR3 comprises 16 residues. The CDR3 DNA sequence: TGTGCCAGCAGCTTATCTCCAGGACAGGGTGTGTACGAGCAGTACTTC. It is translated as CASSLSPGQGVYEQYF.

The table lists this clonotype with many counts. The genes are TRBV30 and TRBJ1-2; D may be TRBD1 (6 bases). The CDR3 is 16 amino acids. Looked up from germline, CDR1 is GTSNPN and CDR2 is SVGIG (reference sequence). Trimming took 1 base from V and 2 from J, leaving 17 bases between them. The DNA of the CDR3 is TGTGCCTGGAGTGCCCCACGGCGGGGGGCGAACTATGGCTACACCTTC. This codes for CAWSAPRRGANYGYTF.

In regard to this clonotype: Just one base apart from a much larger clone, this may be a read error. Since no conserved phenylalanine or tryptophan closes the CDR3, a read error is the likely cause. DNA of the CDR3: TGTGCCAGTAGTATCCGGCAGCCGAACACTGAAGCTTTCTCT. Translated: CASSIRQPNTEAFS. The rearrangement links TRBV19 to TRBJ1-1, with no clear D. Germline V gene data show CDR1 as LNHDA and CDR2 as SQIVND (reference sequence). V lost 3 bases and J 1 base, leaving 9 bases between the germline ends. This CDR3 is 14 amino acids long.

In the case of this clonotype: A much larger clone sits a single nucleotide away, making a read error possible. The chain has TRBV6-1 and TRBJ1-1; D is unclear. The germline V and J ends were trimmed by 4 bases and 8 bases, with 11 bases remaining between them. The germline V gene encodes CDR1 MNHNS and CDR2 SASEGT. This CDR3 comprises 12 residues. CDR3 sequence reads: CASSGSGFEAFF. The DNA for the CDR3 is TGTGCCAGCAGTGGGTCAGGTTTCGAAGCTTTCTTT.

This clonotype was detected many times. V gene TRBV27 combines with J gene TRBJ1-1, with D perhaps TRBD1 (5 bases). Between the trimmed V and J ends, which lost 8 bases and 3 bases, there was a span of 10 bases. This CDR3 is 12 amino acids long. The V gene's germline CDR1 is MNHEY and CDR2 SMNVEV (reference sequence). CDR3 sequence (DNA): TGTGCCAGCGGGGGGTGGTACACTGAAGCTTTCTTT. Its translation: CASGGWYTEAFF.

This clonotype has ten or more counts. The V call is TRBV11-2, the J call TRBJ2-5; the match to TRBD1 covers 8 bases. Germline lookup yields CDR1 SGHAT and CDR2 FQNNGV. The V and J ends lost 5 bases and 5 bases, in that order; junction bases with no gene match: 7. The CDR3 runs 14 residues. The CDR3 region is CASSLQGAGETQYF. The CDR3 DNA reads TGTGCCAGCAGCCTCCAGGGGGCCGGGGAGACCCAGTACTTC.

This clonotype was detected ten times or more. This sequence joins TRBV30 and TRBJ2-4; D may be TRBD1 (6 bases). Trimming took 8 bases from V and 0 from J, leaving 11 bases between them. The CDR3 totals 13 residues. Germline V gene sequence: CDR1 GTSNPN, CDR2 SVGIG (reference sequence). The CDR3 bases are TGTGCCACACAGGGTGTAGCCAAAAACATTCAGTACTTC. This codes for CATQGVAKNIQYF. Full variable domain (remainder filled in from reference TRBV30 and TRBJ2-4): SQTIHQWPATLVQPVGSPLSLECTVEGTSNPNLYWYRQAAGRGLQLLFYSVGIGQISSEVPQNLSASRPQDRQFILSSKKLLLSDSGFYLCATQGVAKNIQYFGAGTRLSVL.

This clonotype was picked up many times. The CDR3 DNA reads TGTGCCAGCAGTTTAGACCGAGGGAGCACCGGGGAGCTGTTTTTT. Protein: CASSLDRGSTGELFF. The J gene is TRBJ2-2, the V gene TRBV27; maybe TRBD2 (5 bases). The length of the CDR3 is 15 residues. Germline V gene lookup returns CDR1 MNHEY and CDR2 SMNVEV (reference sequence). Trimming stripped 2 bases from V and 4 bases from J, with 11 bases between.

This clonotype was counted many times. This chain links TRBV27 with TRBJ1-1; perhaps TRBD1 as D (6 bases). The CDR3 has 15 residues. Looked up from germline, CDR1 is MNHEY and CDR2 is SMNVEV (reference sequence). Trimming stripped 6 bases from V and 6 bases from J, with 20 bases between. CDR3 DNA sequence: TGTGCCAGCAGGATGCACAGGGTTCCAACCGCTGAAGCTTTCTTT. As protein: CASRMHRVPTAEAFF.

At least ten counts were recorded for this clonotype. The chain carries TRBV6-1 and TRBJ2-5; TRBD2 matches 14 bases. V dropped 3 bases and J dropped 2; count of bases not matched to a gene: 11. This CDR3 is built from 19 residues. In germline, CDR1 is MNHNS, CDR2 SASEGT. The CDR3 sequence is CASSDPGLAGAPEQETQYF. The CDR3 DNA sequence: TGTGCCAGCAGTGACCCGGGACTAGCGGGAGCCCCCGAACAAGAGACCCAGTACTTC.

The chain combines TRBV24-1 with TRBJ2-3; 7 bases map to TRBD1. The CDR3 length is 16 residues. Germline loops: CDR1 KGHDR, CDR2 SFDVKD. The V segment lost 3 bases and the J segment 2 bases; nucleotides outside the gene matches: 7. CDR3: CATSDPDRAFTDTQYF. The CDR3, as DNA: TGTGCCACCAGTGATCCCGACAGGGCTTTCACAGATACGCAGTATTTT.

This rearrangement joins TRBV19 to TRBJ2-1, with D unresolved. Germline V CDR1 and CDR2: LNHDA, SQIVND (reference sequence). The CDR3 is 13 amino acids. Trimming pared 5 bases from V and 5 bases from J, leaving 10 bases between. In nucleotides, the CDR3 is TGTGCCAGTAGTGTCCGACTGGACAATGAGCAGTTCTTC. Protein product: CASSVRLDNEQFF.

This clonotype has a handful of counts. The CDR3 is CASSASGGSSYEQYV. The CDR3 DNA reads as TGTGCCAGTAGCGCATCGGGAGGCAGCTCCTACGAGCAGTACGTC. The chain combines TRBV19 with TRBJ2-7; 7 bases are shared with TRBD2. Germline CDR1 LNHDA, CDR2 SQIVND (reference sequence). The ends lost 6 bases at V and 0 bases at J; junction bases unmatched: 8. The CDR3 runs to 15 residues.

The V and J genes are TRBV7-9 and TRBJ2-5, with D hard to call. This CDR3 comprises 14 residues. The germline V gene has CDR1 SEHNR and CDR2 FQNEAQ (reference sequence). Trimming pared 0 bases from V and 5 bases from J, leaving 10 bases between. The CDR3 nucleotides read TGTGCCAGCAGCTTAGCGCGGCTAGAGGAGACCCAGTACTTC. This codes for CASSLARLEETQYF.